The source of this TCR beta chain is a study of cytomegalovirus exposure and HLA in healthy donors. Study findings and constraints: In vitro data verified a few CMV-associated chains as specific for CMV antigens.

The primer mix had 60 Vbeta and 13 Jbeta primers. Produced via immunoSEQ multiplex PCR; TCRdb's table is partial and in-frame only. This sample has some 200,000 clones, with roughly 80% found just once. J lost 8 bases, V lost 4 bases, and 10 bases had no gene match. CDR3 length equals 15 residues. Per germline, CDR1 MGHDK and CDR2 SYGVNS. To note about this clone: Antigen unknown.

The clonotype was recovered from a boy between 10 and 17 years old in good health and CMV-seronegative. This sequence joins TRBV25-1 and TRBJ2-1, with 8 positions matching TRBD2. The sequencing sample was made of PBMCs. CDR3 protein: CASSVRAGDVHEQFF. The CDR3 coding sequence is TGTGCCAGCAGTGTGCGAGCGGGAGATGTTCATGAGCAGTTCTTC. Variable domain in full (rest from reference TRBV25-1 and TRBJ2-1): EADIYQTPRYLVIGTGKKITLECSQTMGHDKMYWYQQDPGMELHLIHYSYGVNSTEKGDLSSESTVSRIRTEHFPLTLESARPSHTSQYLCASSVRAGDVHEQFFGPGTRLTVL.